Listed below are T cell receptor beta chains from one sample, sequenced in a study of T cell repertoires in cytomegalovirus infection. These TCRs' antigens remain unknown. TCRdb called the reads again in MiXCR, with one record for every CDR3 protein. This repertoire shows around 430,000 distinct CDR3 sequences, 42% found once; its top ten account for roughly two fifths. The input for sequencing was cultured PBMCs, taken from culture after CMV antigen stimulation. The receptors here all came from a human donor in good health (CMV status not recorded). Some clones in this sample may be carry-over from other donors' samples. Both conserved end residues are part of each CDR3. The D gene is left open where the match is weak. Part of the rows lack a size; the others show once, few, many or a class for expanded clones.

cdr3_aa	cdr3_nt	clone_size	v_call	j_call	d_call
CASSLWQEPISYTF	TGCGCCAGCAGCTTGTGGCAGGAACCTATTAGCTACACCTTC	.	TRBV5-1	TRBJ1-2	.
CSADWDYNQETQYF	TGCAGTGCTGATTGGGACTACAACCAAGAGACCCAGTACTTC	.	TRBV20-1	TRBJ2-5	TRBD2
CASSLVPPARGVAGYTF	TGTGCCAGCAGCTTAGTCCCTCCGGCCCGGGGGGTTGCGGGCTACACCTTC	few	TRBV7-8	TRBJ1-2	.
CASSLGSGNTGELFF	TGTGCCAGCAGTTTGGGTAGCGGGAACACCGGGGAGCTGTTTTTT	.	TRBV12-3/TRBV12-4	TRBJ2-2	.
CASSQDPAGDDYGYTF	TGTGCCAGCAGCCAAGACCCCGCAGGGGACGACTATGGCTACACCTTC	.	TRBV3-1	TRBJ1-2	.
CSARAMDRGENEQFF	TGCAGTGCTAGGGCTATGGACAGGGGTGAAAATGAGCAGTTCTTC	.	TRBV20-1	TRBJ2-1	TRBD1
CASGPSRNYGYTF	TGTGCCAGCGGCCCTTCCCGCAACTATGGCTACACCTTC	.	TRBV28	TRBJ1-2	.
CATSRDDIRDNEQFF	TGTGCCACCAGCAGAGATGATATCAGGGACAATGAGCAGTTCTTC	.	TRBV15	TRBJ2-1	.
CASSSLQAGQETQYF	TGTGCCAGCAGTTCCCTCCAGGCGGGCCAAGAGACCCAGTACTTC	.	TRBV28	TRBJ2-5	.
CASSYPIDTDTQYF	TGTGCCAGCAGCTACCCTATTGACACAGATACGCAGTATTTT	.	TRBV7-6	TRBJ2-3	.
CSARGSSGSRIPYNEQFF	TGCAGTGCTAGGGGGTCTAGCGGGTCGCGGATCCCCTACAATGAGCAGTTCTTC	once	TRBV20-1	TRBJ2-1	TRBD2
CASRPRAYNEQFF	TGTGCCAGCAGGCCCCGGGCCTACAATGAGCAGTTCTTC	.	TRBV6-6	TRBJ2-1	.
CASSLSREHVEKLFF	TGTGCCAGCAGCTTGTCCAGGGAACATGTGGAAAAACTGTTTTTT	.	TRBV7-2	TRBJ1-4	.
CASSQVISGYNEQFF	TGCGCCAGCAGCCAAGTAATAAGCGGTTACAATGAGCAGTTCTTC	.	TRBV4-1	TRBJ2-1	.
CATTRGTANYGYTF	TGTGCCACCACCAGGGGGACGGCTAACTATGGCTACACCTTC	few	TRBV12-3/TRBV12-4	TRBJ1-2	TRBD1
CASSSRTGWGTEAFF	TGTGCCAGCAGCTCCCGGACAGGGTGGGGCACTGAAGCTTTCTTT	.	TRBV11-2	TRBJ1-1	TRBD1
CASSPGQLDSYEQYF	TGTGCCAGCAGCCCGGGACAGCTGGATTCCTACGAGCAGTACTTC	few	TRBV28	TRBJ2-7	TRBD1
CASSIGGQQDYEQYF	TGTGCCAGTAGTATAGGGGGACAGCAAGACTACGAGCAGTACTTC	.	TRBV19	TRBJ2-7	TRBD1
CASSQVREVDEQYF	TGCGCCAGCAGCCAAGTCAGGGAAGTGGACGAGCAGTACTTC	few	TRBV4-1	TRBJ2-7	.
CATNSGKTGELFF	TGTGCCACCAATTCGGGAAAGACCGGGGAGCTGTTTTTT	.	TRBV24-1	TRBJ2-2	.
CSGGVPETQYF	TGCAGCGGCGGGGTCCCAGAGACCCAGTACTTC	few	TRBV29-1	TRBJ2-5	.
CASRPLSGTNNEQFF	TGTGCCAGTAGGCCCCTTAGCGGGACTAACAATGAGCAGTTCTTC	.	TRBV19	TRBJ2-1	TRBD2
CASSLFSRGDTGELFF	TGTGCCAGCAGCTTATTCTCCAGGGGGGATACCGGGGAGCTGTTTTTT	.	TRBV7-2	TRBJ2-2	.
CASSPRWGNTIYF	TGTGCCAGCAGCCCACGGTGGGGAAACACCATATATTTT	.	TRBV11-2	TRBJ1-3	.
CASTIRSGAGPGTQYF	TGTGCCAGCACCATCAGGTCGGGAGCGGGTCCTGGGACCCAGTACTTC	.	TRBV7-6	TRBJ2-5	.
CASSFTRTGETQYF	TGTGCCAGTAGTTTCACAAGGACAGGAGAGACCCAGTACTTC	.	TRBV19	TRBJ2-5	TRBD1
CATSDSRPNTGELFF	TGTGCCACCAGTGATAGTAGGCCGAACACCGGGGAGCTGTTTTTT	once	TRBV24-1	TRBJ2-2	.
CASSPLAGGPYSYNEQFF	TGCGCCAGCAGTCCACTAGCGGGGGGTCCTTACTCCTACAATGAGCAGTTCTTC	.	TRBV23-1	TRBJ2-1	TRBD2
CASSPFAGQETQYF	TGTGCCAGCAGCCCCTTTGCGGGGCAAGAGACCCAGTACTTC	.	TRBV7-6	TRBJ2-5	.
CASSTSTGTGSPEAFF	TGTGCCAGTAGTACCAGCACCGGGACAGGTTCCCCTGAAGCTTTCTTT	.	TRBV19	TRBJ1-1	TRBD1
CASRKQGSYEQYF	TGTGCCAGCAGGAAACAGGGATCCTACGAGCAGTACTTC	.	TRBV27	TRBJ2-7	.